The 32 T cell receptor beta chains in this list originate from one sample, sequenced in a study of shared clonotypes between healthy human individuals. Method: immunoSEQ multiplex PCR; TCRdb's copy keeps in-frame clones and lacks some. The sample yields roughly 2 million clones, approximately 94% seen once. Material: naive CD4+ T cells sorted from blood. The subset: CD45RA+ positively selected. Receptors were obtained from a man younger than 30 in good health.

The chain carries TRBV7-9 and TRBJ2-1; D gene uncertain. Between the trimmed V and J ends, which lost 1 base and 8 bases, there was a span of 12 bases. The CDR3 consists of 14 residues. In germline, CDR1 is SEHNR, CDR2 FQNEAQ (reference sequence). CDR3 residues: CASSLGAGVYEQFF. CDR3 sequence (DNA): TGTGCCAGCAGCTTAGGAGCCGGTGTGTATGAGCAGTTCTTC. The full variable domain, in which reference TRBV7-9 and TRBJ2-1 provide the parts outside the CDR3, is DTGVSQNPRHKITKRGQNVTFRCDPISEHNRLYWYRQTLGQGPEFLTYFQNEAQLEKSRLLSDRFSAERPKGSFSTLEIQRTEQGDSAMYLCASSLGAGVYEQFFGPGTRLTVL.

The chain couples TRBV9 to TRBJ1-4, with D possibly being TRBD1 (6 bases). Deletions cut 3 bases from V and 8 bases from J, with 14 bases between. The CDR3 has 14 residues. The germline V gene has CDR1 SGDLS and CDR2 YYNGEE. The CDR3 DNA reads as TGTGCCAGCAGCGCGCAGGGGTTAGGGGAAAAACTGTTTTTT. Its translation: CASSAQGLGEKLFF.

The chain links TRBV10-3 to TRBJ2-3, with no clear D. The CDR3 has 10 residues. CDR1 is ENHRY and CDR2 is SYGVKD in the germline V gene. CDR3: CLKLPRTQYF. CDR3 in DNA: TGTTTGAAGCTCCCCCGGACGCAGTATTTT.

V usage is TRBV27 and J usage is TRBJ1-6; 7 bases map to TRBD1. V lost 6 bases to trimming and J lost 9 bases; unmatched junction nucleotides: 11. CDR1 MNHEY and CDR2 SMNVEV come from the germline V gene (reference sequence). This CDR3 region has 15 residues. The CDR3 loop is CASSLLPQGGSPLHF. CDR3 bases: TGTGCCAGCAGCCTACTTCCCCAGGGGGGTTCACCCCTCCACTTT.

Here the CDR3 reads CASSLVGEWESYNEQFF. The CDR3, as DNA: TGTGCCAGCAGCTTGGTGGGGGAATGGGAATCCTACAATGAGCAGTTCTTC. This chain uses TRBV5-6 with TRBJ2-1, with D possibly being TRBD1 or TRBD2 (5 bases each). The CDR3 has 17 residues. CDR1 is SGHDT, CDR2 YYEEEE, per germline. Trimming removed 0 bases at V and 1 base at J, with 14 bases between.

The V and J genes are TRBV7-2 and TRBJ2-1, with a possible D match to TRBD2 (5 bases). V shed 7 bases and J shed 7 bases, with 20 bases lying between them. Germline assignment: CDR1 SGHTA and CDR2 FQGNSA. There are 15 residues in the CDR3. CDR3 sequence reads: CASILTRSNRNEQFF. CDR3 nucleotides: TGTGCCAGCATCCTAACTAGGAGCAATCGAAATGAGCAGTTCTTC.

The chain has TRBV5-1 and TRBJ2-2; D unclear. Between the trimmed V and J ends, which lost 1 base and 4 bases, there was a span of 5 bases. CDR3 length: 13 residues. Germline V gene sequence: CDR1 SGHRS, CDR2 YFSETQ. The CDR3 coding sequence is TGCGCCAGCAGCTTGAAGGGCACCGGGGAGCTGTTTTTT. Translation: CASSLKGTGELFF.

Notes on this clone: Other DNA variants within this sample encode the same CDR3. The rearrangement joins TRBV18 to TRBJ1-2; TRBD1 matches 9 bases. The CDR3 loop spans 14 amino acids. From germline, CDR1 is KGHSH and CDR2 LQKENI. V shed 2 bases and J 3 bases; nucleotides not matched to a gene: 1. The CDR3 loop reads CASSPTGGDYGYTF. CDR3 nucleotides: TGTGCCAGCTCACCAACAGGGGGCGACTATGGCTACACCTTC.

CDR3 coding DNA: TGTGCCAGTAGTATGAACACAGTTAAAGCTTTCTTT. Amino acid sequence: CASSMNTVKAFF. This sequence joins TRBV19 and TRBJ1-1; the D is unclear. This CDR3 has 12 residues. Germline CDR1 is LNHDA and CDR2 is SQIVND (reference sequence). Trimming shortened V by 3 bases and J by 9 bases, and 11 bases separated the two germline ends.

The V and J genes are TRBV5-1 and TRBJ2-7; possibly TRBD2 for D (7 bases). Germline lookup yields CDR1 SGHRS and CDR2 YFSETQ. V was trimmed by 4 bases and J by 2 bases, leaving 19 bases between them. The CDR3 loop spans 16 amino acids. For the CDR3, the DNA is TGCGCCAGCAGCACCTCCCCGGCGGGGGCCACCTACGAGCAGTACTTC. Translating it yields CASSTSPAGATYEQYF.

The rearrangement joins TRBV28 to TRBJ2-1, with 8 nucleotides matching TRBD2. CDR1 and CDR2 from the germline V gene are MDHEN and SYDVKM. The CDR3 covers 16 residues. J was trimmed by 1 base and V by 6 bases; bases with no gene match: 8. The CDR3 DNA follows: TGTGCCAGCAGCCTTACTAGCGGTAATTCCTACAATGAGCAGTTCTTC. It is translated as CASSLTSGNSYNEQFF.

V gene TRBV6-6 combines with J gene TRBJ2-2, with 9 positions matching TRBD2. Germline V lookup: CDR1 MNHNY, CDR2 SVGAGI (reference sequence). The CDR3 runs 16 residues. The V segment lost 3 bases and the J segment 6 bases; nucleotides outside the gene matches: 8. The CDR3 reads CASSYGGGAGAGELFF. CDR3 DNA: TGTGCCAGCAGTTATGGCGGGGGGGCTGGCGCCGGGGAGCTGTTTTTT.

Comments on this clone: This same CDR3 is encoded by further DNA sequences in the sample. The chain has TRBV18 and TRBJ2-1; TRBD2 agrees at 15 bases. Trimming took 0 bases from V and 7 from J; bases not matched to a gene: 1. CDR1 and CDR2 (germline): KGHSH, LQKENI. This CDR3 has 16 amino acids. CDR3 bases: TGTGCCAGCTCACCACCGGGACTAGCGGGGGGAAATGAGCAGTTCTTC. Protein product: CASSPPGLAGGNEQFF. The full variable domain, in which reference TRBV18 and TRBJ2-1 provide the parts outside the CDR3, is NAGVMQNPRHLVRRRGQEARLRCSPMKGHSHVYWYRQLPEEGLKFMVYLQKENIIDESGMPKERFSAEFPKEGPSILRIQQVVRGDSAAYFCASSPPGLAGGNEQFFGPGTRLTVL.

This rearrangement joins TRBV7-9 to TRBJ1-4; D is unresolved. The V end was cut by 0 bases, the J end by 1 base, with 9 bases between. Germline CDR1 SEHNR, CDR2 FQNEAQ (reference sequence). The CDR3 consists of 16 residues. Written as DNA, the CDR3 is TGTGCCAGCAGCTTAGCGCTCAGACTAACTAATGAAAAACTGTTTTTT. This sequence encodes CASSLALRLTNEKLFF.

V gene TRBV5-4 combines with J gene TRBJ2-3, with 11 bases aligning to TRBD2. Unmatched junction bases numbered 8, after V lost 4 bases and J lost 4 bases. Germline CDR1 SGHNT, CDR2 YYREEE (reference sequence). This CDR3 contains 16 residues. The CDR3 sequence is CASSILLAGAADTQYF. The CDR3 nucleotides are TGTGCCAGCAGCATCCTACTAGCGGGAGCGGCAGATACGCAGTATTTT.

V and J are TRBV7-2 and TRBJ1-3, with D maybe TRBD1 (6 bases). Between the trimmed V and J ends, which lost 0 bases and 2 bases, there was a span of 11 bases. Germline V gene lookup returns CDR1 SGHTA and CDR2 FQGNSA. CDR3 length: 16 amino acids. Written as DNA, the CDR3 is TGTGCCAGCAGCTTAGCGGGACAAGGGACTGGAAACACCATATATTTT. Protein sequence: CASSLAGQGTGNTIYF.

The V gene is TRBV5-1, the J gene TRBJ2-2; D is unresolved. Deletions cut 3 bases from V and 7 bases from J, with 13 bases between. Germline CDR1 SGHRS, CDR2 YFSETQ. The CDR3 is 14 residues long. The CDR3 reads CASSSYTTSGELFF. Written as DNA, the CDR3 is TGCGCCAGCAGCTCGTACACCACAAGCGGGGAGCTGTTTTTT.

The chain couples TRBV7-6 to TRBJ2-7; TRBD1 aligns across 7 bases. This CDR3 is built from 12 residues. V shed 4 bases and J 6 bases; nucleotides not matched to a gene: 3. Germline V CDR1 and CDR2: SGHVS, FNYEAQ. This CDR3 reads CASSYRQGEQYF. The CDR3 coding sequence is TGTGCCAGCAGCTACCGACAGGGCGAGCAGTACTTC.

V gene TRBV9 combines with J gene TRBJ2-7, with 7 positions matching TRBD2. The CDR3 spans 15 residues. Germline V gene sequence: CDR1 SGDLS, CDR2 YYNGEE. The junction had 6 bases not matched to a gene; V was cut back by 1 base and J by 2 bases. The DNA of the CDR3 is TGTGCCAGCAGCGTAAGCGGGACTCCTACCTACGAGCAGTACTTC. It codes for CASSVSGTPTYEQYF.

This rearrangement joins TRBV5-1 to TRBJ2-6; TRBD2 might be the D (5 bases). Trimming pared 0 bases from V and 2 bases from J, leaving 9 bases between. Germline values: CDR1 SGHRS, CDR2 YFSETQ. There are 16 residues in the CDR3. CDR3 sequence: CASSLDLRAGANVLTF. CDR3 bases: TGCGCCAGCAGCTTGGATCTGAGGGCTGGGGCCAACGTCCTGACTTTC. The full variable domain, rest sourced from reference TRBV5-1 and TRBJ2-6, is KAGVTQTPRYLIKTRGQQVTLSCSPISGHRSVSWYQQTPGQGLQFLFEYFSETQRNKGNFPGRFSGRQFSNSRSEMNVSTLELGDSALYLCASSLDLRAGANVLTFGAGSRLTVL.

The chain has TRBV27 and TRBJ1-2; TRBD1 matches at 8 bases. CDR1 and CDR2 (germline): MNHEY, SMNVEV (reference sequence). V was pared by 6 bases and J by 3 bases, with 6 bases of the junction left unmatched. CDR3 length: 14 residues. DNA for the CDR3: TGTGCCAGCAGGGGGACAGGCAGAGACTATGGCTACACCTTC. Its translation: CASRGTGRDYGYTF.

The rearrangement joins TRBV4-1 to TRBJ2-4; the D gene is possibly TRBD2 (6 bases). Per the germline V gene, CDR1 is MGHRA and CDR2 is YSYEKL. CDR3 length equals 13 residues. The ends were cut back, 2 bases at V and 7 bases at J, with 9 bases in the middle. The CDR3 reads CASSQTGENIQYF. CDR3 nucleotide sequence: TGCGCCAGCAGCCAAACGGGGGAGAACATTCAGTACTTC.

The chain couples TRBV5-1 to TRBJ1-5; no clear D gene. Germline CDR1 SGHRS, CDR2 YFSETQ. V was pared by 0 bases and J by 7 bases, with 8 bases between. The length of the CDR3 is 13 residues. The CDR3 bases are TGCGCCAGCAGCTTGGATATCGGCCAGCCCCAGCATTTT. Residues: CASSLDIGQPQHF.

With respect to this clone: Other DNA sequences in the same sample also yield this CDR3. The chain couples TRBV7-2 to TRBJ2-2, with D uncertain. The CDR3 has 13 amino acids. V lost 5 bases, J lost 4 bases, and 8 bases lay in between. CDR1 and CDR2 from the germline V gene are SGHTA and FQGNSA. CDR3 sequence: CASSLDGTGELFF. The CDR3 DNA reads as TGTGCCAGCAGCCTTGACGGCACCGGGGAGCTGTTTTTT.

The table lists this clone with a count of one. The sample carries other DNA sequences with the same CDR3. The chain carries TRBV19 and TRBJ2-5; TRBD2 agrees at 12 bases. V lost 3 bases to trimming and J lost 3 bases; unmatched junction nucleotides: 2. Germline values: CDR1 LNHDA, CDR2 SQIVND (reference sequence). The CDR3 length is 15 residues. The CDR3, as DNA: TGTGCCAGTAGTATTCTAGCGGGGGGGAAAGAGACCCAGTACTTC. Residues: CASSILAGGKETQYF.

The chain has TRBV6-5 and TRBJ1-1; unclear D gene. Germline CDR1 is MNHEY and CDR2 is SVGAGI. V lost 0 bases to trimming and J lost 4 bases, with 6 bases between them. The CDR3 covers 13 residues. CDR3 sequence: CASSYSAGTEAFF. CDR3 nucleotides: TGTGCCAGCAGTTACTCAGCCGGCACTGAAGCTTTCTTT.

This chain links TRBV25-1 with TRBJ2-3; 12 nucleotides align to TRBD2. V was clipped by 2 bases and J by 2 bases; unmatched bases: 2. CDR1 and CDR2 (germline): MGHDK, SYGVNS. The CDR3 extends over 16 amino acids. Here the CDR3 DNA reads TGTGCCAGCAGTGAAGGACTAGCGGGACTCACAGATACGCAGTATTTT. Translation gives CASSEGLAGLTDTQYF. The variable domain in full, with the rest retrieved from reference TRBV25-1 and TRBJ2-3, is EADIYQTPRYLVIGTGKKITLECSQTMGHDKMYWYQQDPGMELHLIHYSYGVNSTEKGDLSSESTVSRIRTEHFPLTLESARPSHTSQYLCASSEGLAGLTDTQYFGPGTRLTVL.

The V call is TRBV18, the J call TRBJ2-6, with 7 nucleotides matching TRBD1. V was clipped by 3 bases and J by 1 base; unmatched bases: 6. Germline V gene lookup returns CDR1 KGHSH and CDR2 LQKENI. The length of the CDR3 is 17 residues. As DNA, the CDR3 is TGTGCCAGCTCACCGACAGGGACACCATCTGGGGCCAACGTCCTGACTTTC. It encodes CASSPTGTPSGANVLTF.

This chain links TRBV4-1 with TRBJ2-7, with 11 bases fitting TRBD1. V lost 1 base, J lost 0 bases, and 11 bases stayed unmatched. Germline V CDR1 and CDR2: MGHRA, YSYEKL. This CDR3 is 19 amino acids long. CDR3 region: CASSQGPFRTGGASYEQYF. The CDR3 nucleotides read TGCGCCAGCAGCCAAGGCCCCTTTCGGACAGGGGGCGCCTCCTACGAGCAGTACTTC.

Details on this clone: Other nucleotide sequences from this sample produce the same CDR3. V is TRBV5-1 and J is TRBJ2-2; 7 nucleotides agree with TRBD1. Germline-derived CDR1 and CDR2 are SGHRS and YFSETQ. The CDR3 runs to 15 residues. V lost 6 bases and J lost 1; bases outside the gene matches: 6. The CDR3 DNA reads TGCGCCAGCACCCTGGGACAGCTGAACACCGGGGAGCTGTTTTTT. Its protein product is CASTLGQLNTGELFF.

The gene calls are TRBV2 and TRBJ2-2; the D is unclear. Between the trimmed V and J ends, which lost 6 bases and 3 bases, there was a span of 8 bases. The CDR3 runs to 13 residues. Germline V gene lookup returns CDR1 SNHLY and CDR2 FYNNEI. The CDR3: CASSGSYTGELFF. The CDR3 DNA follows: TGTGCCAGCAGCGGTAGTTACACCGGGGAGCTGTTTTTT.

This clone was counted a single time. The chain uses TRBV18 and TRBJ1-6; 7 bases align to TRBD1. After removal of 3 bases from V and 6 bases from J, the junction contained 8 bases not matched to a gene. This CDR3 region has 16 residues. The V gene's germline CDR1 is KGHSH and CDR2 LQKENI. The CDR3 sequence is CASSPTDRPFNSPLHF. CDR3 sequence (DNA): TGTGCCAGCTCACCTACGGACAGGCCCTTTAATTCACCCCTCCACTTT.